Following are 13 T cell receptor beta chains from one sample sequenced in a study of OX40 agonist ivuxolimab in advanced cancers. The protocol was immunoSEQ multiplex PCR, while the TCRdb copy is restricted to in-frame clones and leaves out a portion. The table records 72,000 or so clones, 70% to 90% of them present only once. The source material was CD4+ or CD8+ T cells sorted from blood, sampled in a trial of the OX40 agonist ivuxolimab. The receptors here all came from an adult with an advanced solid tumor such as melanoma, head and neck, liver or kidney cancer.

This rearrangement joins TRBV7-9 to TRBJ1-1; TRBD1 matches at 11 bases. This CDR3 is built from 17 residues. With 5 bases clipped from V and 5 bases from J, the junction kept 13 bases outside the gene matches. The V gene's germline CDR1 is SEHNR and CDR2 FQNEAQ (reference sequence). The CDR3 bases are TGTGCCAGCAGCGCCACGAGGGGGACAGGGGGGAGGACTGAAGCTTTCTTT. Amino acids: CASSATRGTGGRTEAFF. Together with reference TRBV7-9 and TRBJ1-1, the CDR3 gives the full variable domain: DTGVSQNPRHKITKRGQNVTFRCDPISEHNRLYWYRQTLGQGPEFLTYFQNEAQLEKSRLLSDRFSAERPKGSFSTLEIQRTEQGDSAMYLCASSATRGTGGRTEAFFGQGTRLTVV.

The CDR3, as DNA: TGTGCCAGCAGCAAAAAAGTGGGAGGATCTGGAAACACCATATATTTT. This codes for CASSKKVGGSGNTIYF. The chain joins TRBV7-9 to TRBJ1-3; D is uncertain. Trimming removed 5 bases from V and 1 base from J, with 15 bases in between. The CDR3 consists of 16 residues. Per the germline V gene, CDR1 is SEHNR and CDR2 is FQNEAQ (reference sequence). The full variable domain, in which reference TRBV7-9 and TRBJ1-3 provide the parts outside the CDR3, is DTGVSQNPRHKITKRGQNVTFRCDPISEHNRLYWYRQTLGQGPEFLTYFQNEAQLEKSRLLSDRFSAERPKGSFSTLEIQRTEQGDSAMYLCASSKKVGGSGNTIYFGEGSWLTVV.

The chain uses TRBV2 and TRBJ2-7; the match to TRBD1 covers 9 bases. The CDR3 is made up of 14 amino acids. V was pared by 2 bases and J by 6 bases, with 5 bases of the junction left unmatched. In germline, CDR1 is SNHLY, CDR2 FYNNEI. As DNA, the CDR3 is TGTGCCAGCAGTGAACGGACAGGGGCTGGCGAGCAGTACTTC. Its protein is CASSERTGAGEQYF.

The chain recombines TRBV6-1 with TRBJ2-5; D is perhaps TRBD1 or TRBD2 (5 bases each). CDR1 is MNHNS, CDR2 SASEGT, per germline. Trimming left V 3 bases short and J 7 bases short, with 18 bases between. The CDR3 is 15 residues long. The CDR3, as DNA: TGTGCCAGCAGTGATACCCTGCAGGGCCGGGGGACCCAGTACTTC. This codes for CASSDTLQGRGTQYF.

The rearrangement uses TRBV28 and TRBJ1-4, with 7 bases fitting TRBD1. Trimming removed 6 bases from V and 9 bases from J; junction bases left unmatched: 7. Germline V CDR1 and CDR2: MDHEN, SYDVKM. This CDR3 is built from 13 residues. The CDR3 coding sequence is TGTGCCAGCAGCGGGACAGTAATGAAAAAACTGTTTTTT. Its translation: CASSGTVMKKLFF.

The chain has TRBV6-1 and TRBJ1-1, with D possibly matching TRBD1 (5 bases). V was clipped by 8 bases and J by 3 bases, with 10 bases between them. Germline V gives CDR1 MNHNS, CDR2 SASEGT. The CDR3 has 12 amino acids. CDR3 nucleotide sequence: TGTGCCAGCCGAGAGGGGCACACTGAAGCTTTCTTT. Protein: CASREGHTEAFF.

This chain links TRBV6-1 with TRBJ2-2; no reliable D call. Per germline, CDR1 MNHNS and CDR2 SASEGT. Trimming pared 5 bases from V and 9 bases from J, leaving 10 bases between. This CDR3 has 12 amino acids. The CDR3 is CASSPHRRELFF. The CDR3 region has the DNA TGTGCCAGCAGTCCCCACAGAAGGGAGCTGTTTTTT.

CDR3 sequence: CASSLGPGQLTGNTIYF. CDR3 coding DNA: TGTGCCAGTAGTCTAGGCCCCGGACAGCTGACTGGAAACACCATATATTTT. The chain joins TRBV19 to TRBJ1-3, with D tentatively TRBD1 (6 bases). The CDR3 totals 17 residues. Germline CDR1 LNHDA, CDR2 SQIVND (reference sequence). The ends were cut back, 5 bases at V and 2 bases at J, with 19 bases in the middle.

V is TRBV28 and J is TRBJ1-2, with D maybe TRBD1 (5 bases). The CDR3 has 14 residues. V lost 5 bases and J 6 bases, leaving 16 bases between the germline ends. In germline, CDR1 is MDHEN, CDR2 SYDVKM. CDR3 amino acids: CASSTTSQGNGYTF. The CDR3 DNA reads TGTGCCAGCAGTACCACCTCGCAGGGAAATGGCTACACCTTC.

The chain uses TRBV2 and TRBJ1-5, with D perhaps TRBD1 (5 bases). Trimming removed 6 bases from V and 1 base from J, with 13 bases in between. Germline values: CDR1 SNHLY, CDR2 FYNNEI. The CDR3 has 15 residues. CDR3 bases: TGTGCCAGCAGCTTACTTCAGGGAAGCAATCAGCCCCAGCATTTT. This gives the protein CASSLLQGSNQPQHF.

There are a few counts of this clone. The chain is built from TRBV6-4 and TRBJ2-2; D ambiguous. This CDR3 has 14 amino acids. Trimming removed 4 bases at V and 5 bases at J, with 11 bases between. Germline CDR1 MRHNA, CDR2 SNTAGT. In DNA form, the CDR3 reads TGTGCCAGCAGTGTGGTTCTGGGAACCGGGGAGCTGTTTTTT. It encodes CASSVVLGTGELFF.

The chain combines TRBV19 with TRBJ2-3, with D possibly matching TRBD1 (5 bases). Trimming stripped 3 bases from V and 2 bases from J, with 12 bases between. The CDR3 extends over 15 amino acids. The germline V gene encodes CDR1 LNHDA and CDR2 SQIVND (reference sequence). CDR3 loop: CASSIQGSLTDTQYF. For the CDR3, the DNA is TGTGCCAGTAGTATCCAGGGCTCCCTCACAGATACGCAGTATTTT.

This rearrangement joins TRBV6-6 to TRBJ2-2; no firm D call. The CDR3 extends over 11 amino acids. With 3 bases removed from V and 7 bases from J, the gap between germline ends came to 3 bases. CDR1 is MNHNY and CDR2 is SVGAGI in the germline V gene (reference sequence). The CDR3 loop is CASSYFGELFF. The CDR3 nucleotides are TGTGCCAGCAGTTATTTCGGGGAGCTGTTTTTT.